This is a list of T cell receptor beta chains from one sample in a study of blood T cell repertoires in COVID-19. Measured with immunoSEQ multiplex PCR; TCRdb has only the in-frame clones, and not every one. The sample carries roughly 99,000 clones, 75% to 95% recorded once. The source material was peripheral blood. The receptors were sampled from a woman between 25 and 40 years old with acute or convalescent COVID-19. CDR3s include the opening cysteine and the closing phenylalanine or tryptophan. Fields, in order: CDR3 DNA, CDR3 protein, J gene, V gene, D gene, clone size. D genes are given only for firm matches. Not all rows give a size; the values are once, few, many and, for expanded clones, a class.

cdr3_nt: TGTGCCAGCAGCTGGAGCGTATCCGCCTACAATGAGCAGTTCTTC
cdr3_aa: CASSWSVSAYNEQFF
j_call: TRBJ2-1
v_call: TRBV7-9
d_call: .
clone_size: .

cdr3_nt: TGCGCCAGCAGAGGGCAGGAGGGCACTGAAGCTTTCTTT
cdr3_aa: CASRGQEGTEAFF
j_call: TRBJ1-1
v_call: TRBV5-1
d_call: .
clone_size: .

cdr3_nt: TGCAGCGTCGGGACAGGGGGCCAGCCCCAGCATTTT
cdr3_aa: CSVGTGGQPQHF
j_call: TRBJ1-5
v_call: TRBV29-1
d_call: TRBD1
clone_size: .

cdr3_nt: TGCGCCAGCAGTGAGGGTGGGGAGGGAGACACTAGCACAGATACGCAGTATTTT
cdr3_aa: CASSEGGEGDTSTDTQYF
j_call: TRBJ2-3
v_call: TRBV10-1
d_call: TRBD2
clone_size: .

cdr3_nt: TGCGCCAGCAGCTTGATGGGGGCTCCGAACACCGGGGAGCTGTTTTTT
cdr3_aa: CASSLMGAPNTGELFF
j_call: TRBJ2-2
v_call: TRBV5-1
d_call: .
clone_size: once

cdr3_nt: TGCGCCAGCAGCGCAATAGGGACAGGGGGTGAGTTTGAGCAGTTCTTC
cdr3_aa: CASSAIGTGGEFEQFF
j_call: TRBJ2-1
v_call: TRBV4-3
d_call: TRBD1
clone_size: .

cdr3_nt: TGTGCCAGCAGTCGCTCCGGGGGGCGGTACAATGAGCAGTTCTTC
cdr3_aa: CASSRSGGRYNEQFF
j_call: TRBJ2-1
v_call: TRBV6-2/TRBV6-3
d_call: .
clone_size: .

cdr3_nt: TGTGCCAGCAGCGTAGGGCTAGCGGGAGTAAGGAGGGACACCGGGGAGCTGTTTTTT
cdr3_aa: CASSVGLAGVRRDTGELFF
j_call: TRBJ2-2
v_call: TRBV9
d_call: TRBD2
clone_size: .

cdr3_nt: TGTGCCAGCAGCCAAGATTTGCCGGGGGGGCCTTTCGGGGAGCTGTTTTTT
cdr3_aa: CASSQDLPGGPFGELFF
j_call: TRBJ2-2
v_call: TRBV3-1/TRBV3-2
d_call: TRBD2
clone_size: .

cdr3_nt: TGTGCCAGCAGTAGCGGGACTAGCGGATACAATGAGCAGTTCTTC
cdr3_aa: CASSSGTSGYNEQFF
j_call: TRBJ2-1
v_call: TRBV6-4
d_call: TRBD2
clone_size: .

cdr3_nt: TGTGCCAGCAGTTTATACGGACAGCCCCCTGGCGAGCAGTACTTC
cdr3_aa: CASSLYGQPPGEQYF
j_call: TRBJ2-7
v_call: TRBV27
d_call: .
clone_size: .

cdr3_nt: TGTGCCAGCAGCCAAGTTTCAGGGGCTGGCTACACCTTC
cdr3_aa: CASSQVSGAGYTF
j_call: TRBJ1-2
v_call: TRBV3-1/TRBV3-2
d_call: .
clone_size: .

cdr3_nt: TGTGCCAGCAGCCGGGGGGCGACGATGGACACTGAAGCTTTCTTT
cdr3_aa: CASSRGATMDTEAFF
j_call: TRBJ1-1
v_call: TRBV27
d_call: .
clone_size: .

cdr3_nt: TGCGCCAGCACACAAGCCCTTGGATACGAGACAGTTGAGCAGTTCTTC
cdr3_aa: CASTQALGYETVEQFF
j_call: TRBJ2-1
v_call: TRBV5-1
d_call: .
clone_size: .

cdr3_nt: TGTGCCAGCAGCTTAGGCTTAGGACGACAGGTTGGCTACACCTTC
cdr3_aa: CASSLGLGRQVGYTF
j_call: TRBJ1-2
v_call: TRBV7-2
d_call: .
clone_size: .

cdr3_nt: TGCAGCGTTGCCCCTTTCGTTTGGAGGAACACTGAAGCTTTCTTT
cdr3_aa: CSVAPFVWRNTEAFF
j_call: TRBJ1-1
v_call: TRBV29-1
d_call: .
clone_size: .

cdr3_nt: TGTGCCAGCAGCCCATCTACAGGGATGAACACTGAAGCTTTCTTT
cdr3_aa: CASSPSTGMNTEAFF
j_call: TRBJ1-1
v_call: TRBV11-3
d_call: .
clone_size: .

cdr3_nt: TGTGCCAGCAGCTTGAGGGCGGGGATGGAGGGACAAGAGACCCAGTACTTC
cdr3_aa: CASSLRAGMEGQETQYF
j_call: TRBJ2-5
v_call: TRBV11-2
d_call: .
clone_size: .

cdr3_nt: TGTGCCAGCAGCTTAGTCGGCGGACTCTCCTACGAGCAGTACTTC
cdr3_aa: CASSLVGGLSYEQYF
j_call: TRBJ2-7
v_call: TRBV11-2
d_call: .
clone_size: .

cdr3_nt: TGTGCCAGCAACCAGGGTACGGGAAACACCATATATTTT
cdr3_aa: CASNQGTGNTIYF
j_call: TRBJ1-3
v_call: TRBV9
d_call: .
clone_size: .

cdr3_nt: TGTGCCAGCAGTGAAATAACCGGGACTAGGGACAATGAGCAGTTCTTC
cdr3_aa: CASSEITGTRDNEQFF
j_call: TRBJ2-1
v_call: TRBV2
d_call: TRBD2
clone_size: .

cdr3_nt: TGTGCCAGCAGTGAAAGGGAAAACAGGTCAGACTTC
cdr3_aa: CASSERENRSDF
j_call: TRBJ2-7
v_call: TRBV2
d_call: .
clone_size: once

cdr3_nt: TGTGCCAGCAGCATTAACTCCGGGGGGACTGGAAACACCATATATTTT
cdr3_aa: CASSINSGGTGNTIYF
j_call: TRBJ1-3
v_call: TRBV7-2
d_call: .
clone_size: .

cdr3_nt: TGTGCCAGCAGCCCCCCTTCGGGTATTCAGTACTTC
cdr3_aa: CASSPPSGIQYF
j_call: TRBJ2-4
v_call: TRBV14
d_call: .
clone_size: .

cdr3_nt: TGTGCCAGCAGCTGGGGGACTAGCGGGGATCTTTACAATGAGCAGTTCTTC
cdr3_aa: CASSWGTSGDLYNEQFF
j_call: TRBJ2-1
v_call: TRBV11-2
d_call: TRBD2
clone_size: .

cdr3_nt: TGCGCCAGCTTCAACTACAATGAGCAGTTCTTC
cdr3_aa: CASFNYNEQFF
j_call: TRBJ2-1
v_call: TRBV5-1
d_call: .
clone_size: .

cdr3_nt: TGCAGCGCGAGATCCGGGACTAAGCCCCCCCATGAGCAGTTCTTC
cdr3_aa: CSARSGTKPPHEQFF
j_call: TRBJ2-1
v_call: TRBV29-1
d_call: TRBD2
clone_size: .

cdr3_nt: TGCAGCGTTCCTCCTAGCGGGGGATACAATGAGCAGTTCTTC
cdr3_aa: CSVPPSGGYNEQFF
j_call: TRBJ2-1
v_call: TRBV29-1
d_call: TRBD2
clone_size: .

cdr3_nt: TGTGCCTTACAGACAGGACGATCACCCCTCCACTTT
cdr3_aa: CALQTGRSPLHF
j_call: TRBJ1-6
v_call: TRBV6-5
d_call: .
clone_size: .

cdr3_nt: TGTGCCAGCAGCTCCTTGTTTGGCGGGACTCAGCCCCAGCATTTT
cdr3_aa: CASSSLFGGTQPQHF
j_call: TRBJ1-5
v_call: TRBV6-2/TRBV6-3
d_call: .
clone_size: .

cdr3_nt: TGTGCCAGCAGGTTAGGCCTCGGGACAGGGGGTTCACCCCTCCACTTT
cdr3_aa: CASRLGLGTGGSPLHF
j_call: TRBJ1-6
v_call: TRBV27
d_call: TRBD1
clone_size: .

cdr3_nt: TGTGCCAGCAGCCTAGGACAGCTCCGCCAAGAGACCCAGTACTTC
cdr3_aa: CASSLGQLRQETQYF
j_call: TRBJ2-5
v_call: TRBV7-6
d_call: .
clone_size: .